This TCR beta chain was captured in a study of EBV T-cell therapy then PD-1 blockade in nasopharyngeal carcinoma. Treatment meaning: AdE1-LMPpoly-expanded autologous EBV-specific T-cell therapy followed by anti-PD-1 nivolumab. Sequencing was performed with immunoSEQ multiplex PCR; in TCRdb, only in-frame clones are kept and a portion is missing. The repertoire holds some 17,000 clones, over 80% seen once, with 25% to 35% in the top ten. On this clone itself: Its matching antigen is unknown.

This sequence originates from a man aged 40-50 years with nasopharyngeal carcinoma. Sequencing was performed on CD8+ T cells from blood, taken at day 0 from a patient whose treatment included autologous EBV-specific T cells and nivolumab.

In DNA form, the CDR3 reads TGTGCCAGCAGTTATTATGGACAGCCGAACACTGAAGCTTTCTTT. This gives the protein CASSYYGQPNTEAFF. V is TRBV6-2 or TRBV6-3 and J is TRBJ1-1; D may be TRBD1 (6 bases). Germline V gene lookup returns CDR1 MNHEY and CDR2 SVGEGT. The CDR3 covers 15 residues. V was pared by 3 bases and J by 1 base, with 12 bases between.